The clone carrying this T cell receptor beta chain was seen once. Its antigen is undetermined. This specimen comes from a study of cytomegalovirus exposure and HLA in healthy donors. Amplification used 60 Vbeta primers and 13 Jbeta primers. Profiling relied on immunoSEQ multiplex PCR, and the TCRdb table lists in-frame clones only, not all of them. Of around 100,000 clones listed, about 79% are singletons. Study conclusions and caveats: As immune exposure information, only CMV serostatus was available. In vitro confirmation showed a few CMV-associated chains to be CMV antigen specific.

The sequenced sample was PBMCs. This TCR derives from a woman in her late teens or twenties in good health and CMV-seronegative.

The CDR3 reads CATTMDTNTEAFF. The CDR3 region has the DNA TGTGCCACCACAATGGACACAAACACTGAAGCTTTCTTT. The chain links TRBV15 to TRBJ1-1, with a possible D match to TRBD1 (5 bases). CDR3 length equals 13 residues. Per germline, CDR1 LNHNV and CDR2 YYDKDF (reference sequence). The germline V and J ends were trimmed by 7 bases and 2 bases, with 11 bases remaining between them.